These T cell receptor beta chains were read from a single sample in a study of blood T cell repertoires in COVID-19. Only in-frame clones appear in the TCRdb table, and some are missing; sequencing was by immunoSEQ multiplex PCR. Of 75,000 to 100,000 clones listed, 70% to 90% are singletons. Sequenced input: peripheral blood. Receptors were obtained from a man between 65 and 79 years old with acute or convalescent COVID-19. CDR3s leave out the opening cysteine and the closing phenylalanine or tryptophan.

j_call | v_call | cdr3_aa
TRBJ2-5 | TRBV7-2 | ASSLPTGAQETQY
TRBJ1-2 | TRBV6-5 | ASSPEPGSRT
TRBJ2-5 | TRBV7-7 | ASSPDRGETQY
TRBJ1-1 | TRBV11-1 | ASSLKADRVYTEAF
TRBJ2-2 | TRBV7-9 | ASGMIQGARTGELF
TRBJ2-5 | TRBV29-1 | SVEEVAGSPY
TRBJ2-3 | TRBV2 | ASSYGQSLYPTDTQY
TRBJ1-1 | TRBV6-1 | ASSEQGTATGAF
TRBJ2-5 | TRBV5-4 | ASSLPTGDAEETQY
TRBJ1-3 | TRBV10-1 | ASSGRGPHSGNTIY
TRBJ2-1 | TRBV6-1 | ASSERASGGPYYNEQF
TRBJ2-1 | TRBV5-1 | ASRSDRGPYNEQF
TRBJ2-1 | TRBV3-1/TRBV3-2 | ASSQGNRGNEQF
TRBJ1-4 | TRBV6-5 | ASEMEGYGEKLF
TRBJ1-3 | TRBV5-1 | ASRSQGLSGNTIY
TRBJ1-4 | TRBV28 | ASSSPEGSGEKLF
TRBJ1-6 | TRBV19 | ASRGTGPNSPLH
TRBJ2-6 | TRBV10-1 | ASSDAGSGANVLT
TRBJ1-5 | TRBV3-1/TRBV3-2 | ASSQGNGNQPQH
TRBJ1-2 | TRBV5-4 | ASSLQDSQYYGYT
TRBJ2-3 | TRBV7-3 | ASSPGLWRSTDTQY
TRBJ1-6 | TRBV19 | ASSQGRAQGNSPLH
TRBJ1-5 | TRBV6-5 | ASNRDRYSNQPQH
TRBJ2-7 | TRBV2 | ASSERRYEQY
TRBJ1-5 | TRBV12-3/TRBV12-4 | ASSLTDQAQH
TRBJ2-7 | TRBV7-8 | ASRSSYTDTDSYEQY
TRBJ2-6 | TRBV9 | ASSPRPGEGLSGANVLT
TRBJ1-4 | TRBV7-9 | ASNFPYPTGTNEKLF
TRBJ2-7 | TRBV6-5 | ASSFGTGGYEQY
TRBJ2-3 | TRBV5-5 | ASSRPELAGGPDTQY